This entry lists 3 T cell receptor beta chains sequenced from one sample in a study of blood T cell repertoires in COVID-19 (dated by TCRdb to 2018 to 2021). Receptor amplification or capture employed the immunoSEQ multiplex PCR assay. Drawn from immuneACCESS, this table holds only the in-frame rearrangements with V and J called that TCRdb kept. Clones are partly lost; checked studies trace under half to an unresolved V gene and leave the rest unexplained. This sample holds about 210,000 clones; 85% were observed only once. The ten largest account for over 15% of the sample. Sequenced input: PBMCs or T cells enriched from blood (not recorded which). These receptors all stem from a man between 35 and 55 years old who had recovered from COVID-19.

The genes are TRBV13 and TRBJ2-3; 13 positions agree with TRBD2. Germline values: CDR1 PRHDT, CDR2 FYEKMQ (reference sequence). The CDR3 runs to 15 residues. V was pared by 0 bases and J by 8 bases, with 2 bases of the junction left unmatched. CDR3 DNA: TGTGCCAGCAGCTTAGGAGGACTAGCGGGAGCTACGCAGTATTTT. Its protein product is CASSLGGLAGATQYF.

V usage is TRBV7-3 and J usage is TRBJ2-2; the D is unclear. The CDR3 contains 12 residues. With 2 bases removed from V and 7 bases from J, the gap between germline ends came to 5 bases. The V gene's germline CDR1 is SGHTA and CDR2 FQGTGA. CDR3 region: CASSLVGGELFF. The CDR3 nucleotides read TGTGCCAGCAGCTTAGTCGGCGGGGAGCTGTTTTTT.

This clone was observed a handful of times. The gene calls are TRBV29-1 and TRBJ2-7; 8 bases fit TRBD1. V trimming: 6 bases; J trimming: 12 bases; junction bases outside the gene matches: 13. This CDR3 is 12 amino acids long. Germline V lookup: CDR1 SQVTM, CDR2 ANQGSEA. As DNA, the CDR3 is TGCAGCGTAAACCTAAGAGGACAGGGCGCGTACTTC. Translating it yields CSVNLRGQGAYF.